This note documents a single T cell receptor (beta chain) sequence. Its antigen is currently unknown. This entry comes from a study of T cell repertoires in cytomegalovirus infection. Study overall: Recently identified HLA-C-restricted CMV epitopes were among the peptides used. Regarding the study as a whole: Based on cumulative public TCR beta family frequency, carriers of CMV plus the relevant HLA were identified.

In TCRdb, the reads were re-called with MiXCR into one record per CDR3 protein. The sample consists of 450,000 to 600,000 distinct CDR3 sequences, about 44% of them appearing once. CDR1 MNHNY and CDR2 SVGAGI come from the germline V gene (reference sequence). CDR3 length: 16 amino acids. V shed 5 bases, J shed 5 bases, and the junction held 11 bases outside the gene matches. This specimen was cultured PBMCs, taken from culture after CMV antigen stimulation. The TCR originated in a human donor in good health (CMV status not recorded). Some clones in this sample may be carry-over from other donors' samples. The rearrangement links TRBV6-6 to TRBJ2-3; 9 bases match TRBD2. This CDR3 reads CASSPPLAGRGDTQYF. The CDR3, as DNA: TGTGCCAGCAGTCCCCCGCTAGCGGGACGGGGAGATACGCAGTATTTT.